This T cell receptor (beta chain) was sequenced in a study of blood T cell repertoires in COVID-19. Only in-frame clones appear in the TCRdb table, and some are missing; sequencing was by immunoSEQ multiplex PCR. The sample contains some 270,000 clones, roughly 83% of which appear only once. The CDR3 length is 21 residues. Germline trimming cut 1 base from V and 4 bases from J; bases unmatched to any gene: 20. Germline assignment: CDR1 KGHDR and CDR2 SFDVKD. The source of this sequence is a woman of 80 years or more with COVID-19, enrolled during active disease. Material for sequencing was peripheral blood. This chain uses TRBV24-1 with TRBJ2-1, with 8 positions matching TRBD2. In nucleotides, the CDR3 is TGTGCCACCAGTGATTTACCCGGGAGGGGGAAGGATGACAAACCATACAATGAGCAGTTCTTC. This translates into CATSDLPGRGKDDKPYNEQFF.